The clone carrying this TCR beta chain was seen only a few times. Antigen: not known. These data are taken from a study of spatial heterogeneity in lung cancer. Whole-study results and caveats: Counts of expanded alpha and beta TCRs within tumors tracked the tumor nonsynonymous mutation count.

MiXCR, applied by TCRdb to the 5' RACE reads, yields one record per CDR3 protein. This table holds around 100,000 distinct CDR3 sequences, about 4.4% found once. Per the germline V gene, CDR1 is LNHDA and CDR2 is SQIVND (reference sequence). V dropped 1 base and J dropped 9; count of bases not matched to a gene: 11. The CDR3 sequence is 16 residues long. The sample's time point: sample taken at primary tumor resection. The donors comprised 70 to 85 untreated early-stage non-small cell lung cancer patients. This sequence originates from a male donor with early-stage non-small cell lung cancer. The chain is built from TRBV19 and TRBJ2-1; 8 bases are shared with TRBD2. The material was lung tumor tissue, obtained at surgery. The CDR3 DNA is TGTGCCAGTAGTATAGGCGGCGGGAGGCCCCTCGGTGAGCAGTTCTTC. Amino acid sequence: CASSIGGGRPLGEQFF.